The text below deals with one T cell receptor beta chain. This specimen belongs to a study of T cell responses to AZD1222 COVID-19 vaccine. Sequenced by immunoSEQ multiplex PCR; TCRdb stores in-frame clones only, minus some. The sample has 75,000 to 100,000 clones; roughly nine tenths are singletons. This CDR3 has 15 amino acids. Germline V CDR1 and CDR2: SGHTA, FQGTGA. Trimming cost V 2 bases and J 4 bases, with 9 bases left between them. This clonotype was sampled from an adult in good health. The sample consisted of peripheral blood, taken on day 0 of AZD1222 vaccination. The chain recombines TRBV7-3 with TRBJ1-6, with no clear D. CDR3 in amino acids: CASSLDGPYNSPLHF. DNA of the CDR3: TGTGCCAGCAGCTTAGATGGACCATATAATTCACCCCTCCACTTT.